Listed here are 12 T cell receptor beta chains from one sample, sequenced in a study of T cell repertoires in cytomegalovirus infection. Their specific antigens are unknown. TCRdb analysed the reads with MiXCR anew, one entry per CDR3 protein. The top ten hold nearly 70% of the sample, which has roughly 60,000 distinct CDR3 sequences, around 34% seen once. Sequenced material: PBMCs, sequenced either directly or after in vitro stimulation (not recorded which). These receptors were obtained from a human donor in good health (CMV status not recorded). Some clones in this sample may be carry-over from other donors' samples.

The V call is TRBV7-9, the J call TRBJ1-6; a possible D gene is TRBD1 (6 bases). With 6 bases removed from V and 9 bases from J, the gap between germline ends came to 9 bases. The CDR3 is 12 residues long. Per germline, CDR1 SEHNR and CDR2 FQNEAQ (reference sequence). Here the CDR3 reads CASSRGGSPLHF. The CDR3 DNA reads as TGTGCCAGCAGTAGAGGGGGTTCACCCCTCCACTTT.

This clonotype was observed at least ten times. The gene calls are TRBV7-2 and TRBJ1-1, with D unresolved. Germline CDR1 is SGHTA and CDR2 is FQGNSA. The CDR3 spans 14 residues. V shed 7 bases and J shed 1 base, with 13 bases lying between them. The CDR3, as DNA: TGTGCCAGCACCCCCTCTCTTGCGAACACTGAAGCTTTCTTT. This sequence encodes CASTPSLANTEAFF.

This chain uses TRBV7-6 with TRBJ2-7; TRBD2 might be the D (5 bases). The length of the CDR3 is 16 residues. The germline V and J ends were trimmed by 7 bases and 1 base, with 20 bases remaining between them. Germline V gene sequence: CDR1 SGHVS, CDR2 FNYEAQ. The CDR3 loop reads CASNSSRTFRSYEQYF. Here the CDR3 DNA reads TGTGCCAGCAACTCTAGCCGGACGTTCCGATCCTACGAGCAGTACTTC.

This clonotype has only a few counts. This sequence joins TRBV29-1 and TRBJ1-1; 11 positions match TRBD1. With 6 bases clipped from V and 4 bases from J, the junction kept 10 bases outside the gene matches. CDR3 length: 15 amino acids. Germline CDR1 and CDR2: SQVTM and ANQGSEA. The CDR3, as DNA: TGCAGCGTAGCAGGACAGGGGGCTCGGAGCACTGAAGCTTTCTTT. Amino acids: CSVAGQGARSTEAFF. Looking up the rest from reference TRBV29-1 and TRBJ1-1 gives the full variable domain: SAVISQKPSRDICQRGTSLTIQCQVDSQVTMMFWYRQQPGQSLTLIATANQGSEATYESGFVIDKFPISRPNLTFSTLTVSNMSPEDSSIYLCSVAGQGARSTEAFFGQGTRLTVV.

This chain links TRBV10-3 with TRBJ2-7; D is possibly TRBD1 (5 bases). Germline CDR1 is ENHRY and CDR2 is SYGVKD. The V end was cut by 2 bases, the J end by 2 bases, with 13 bases between. There are 15 residues in the CDR3. The CDR3 DNA is TGTGCCATCAGTGAGGACTTACCGACAGCCTACGAGCAGTACTTC. Its protein product is CAISEDLPTAYEQYF.

This clonotype appeared a few times. The gene calls are TRBV7-9 and TRBJ2-1; TRBD2 agrees at 7 bases. The CDR3 runs to 12 residues. Germline V lookup: CDR1 SEHNR, CDR2 FQNEAQ (reference sequence). Trimming at V came to 3 bases and at J to 15 bases, leaving 8 bases not matched to a gene. For the CDR3, the DNA is TGTGCCAGCAGCTTCACTAGCGAATTCCTGTTCTTC. Translating it yields CASSFTSEFLFF. Filled out from reference TRBV7-9 and TRBJ2-1, the complete variable domain reads DTGVSQNPRHKITKRGQNVTFRCDPISEHNRLYWYRQTLGQGPEFLTYFQNEAQLEKSRLLSDRFSAERPKGSFSTLEIQRTEQGDSAMYLCASSFTSEFLFFGPGTRLTVL.

The V call is TRBV2, the J call TRBJ1-1; D not resolved. The germline V gene has CDR1 SNHLY and CDR2 FYNNEI. Trimming stripped 8 bases from V and 5 bases from J, with 9 bases between. This CDR3 comprises 11 residues. Written as DNA, the CDR3 is TGTGCCAGCCAGGAGGTTACTGAAGCTTTCTTT. Its protein is CASQEVTEAFF.

This clonotype showed up many times. This chain uses TRBV7-2 with TRBJ2-3; the match to TRBD2 covers 11 bases. The CDR3 is 16 amino acids. V dropped 2 bases and J dropped 4; count of bases not matched to a gene: 5. Per germline, CDR1 SGHTA and CDR2 FQGNSA. CDR3 DNA: TGTGCCAGCAGCTTACTGGCACTAGCGGGGGCAGATACGCAGTATTTT. Its translation: CASSLLALAGADTQYF.

The V gene is TRBV20-1, the J gene TRBJ2-1; D ambiguous. Germline lookup yields CDR1 DFQATT and CDR2 SNEGSKA (reference sequence). The V end was cut by 1 base, the J end by 4 bases, with 14 bases between. The CDR3 length is 15 residues. The CDR3: CSARVVSLSYNEQFF. The DNA for the CDR3 is TGCAGTGCTAGAGTGGTTTCGCTCTCTTACAATGAGCAGTTCTTC.

The chain has TRBV14 and TRBJ1-6; no reliable D call. This CDR3 has 15 residues. The V end lost 0 bases, the J end lost 6 bases, and 9 bases lay between the germline ends. CDR1 and CDR2 (germline): SGHDN, FVKESK. The CDR3 nucleotides are TGTGCCAGCAGCCAAGATGCCGGGATTAATTCACCCCTCCACTTT. This codes for CASSQDAGINSPLHF.

CDR3 residues: CASSWDAGVDPDTQYF. The CDR3 DNA reads TGTGCCAGCAGCTGGGACGCGGGAGTAGATCCAGATACGCAGTATTTT. The V gene is TRBV7-9, the J gene TRBJ2-3; 7 bases are a match to TRBD2. The germline V gene encodes CDR1 SEHNR and CDR2 FQNEAQ (reference sequence). CDR3 length equals 16 residues. V dropped 4 bases and J dropped 4; count of bases not matched to a gene: 11.

This clonotype appeared once. The gene calls are TRBV7-9 and TRBJ2-1, with 10 nucleotides matching TRBD2. Germline V gene sequence: CDR1 SEHNR, CDR2 FQNEAQ (reference sequence). Trimming at V came to 5 bases and at J to 0 bases, leaving 13 bases not matched to a gene. The CDR3 sequence is 19 residues long. DNA of the CDR3: TGTGCCAGCAGCCCGGGCGTGGCTAGCGGGGGACTCTCCTACAATGAGCAGTTCTTC. Encoded protein: CASSPGVASGGLSYNEQFF.